This TCR beta chain was captured by sequencing in a study of cytomegalovirus exposure and HLA in healthy donors. Overall study findings and caveats: Researchers counted around 180 TCR beta chains as cytomegalovirus-associated. In vitro experiments confirmed that three CMV-associated chains were specific for CMV antigens.

Profiling relied on immunoSEQ multiplex PCR, and the TCRdb table lists in-frame clones only, not all of them. The sample has 89,000 or so clones, about 93% seen once. Trimming took off 4 bases at V and 0 bases at J, with 10 bases between the two ends. The CDR3 is 14 residues long. The germline CDR1 and CDR2 sequences are LNHDA and SQIVND (reference sequence). A word on this clone: Its antigen is unidentified.

This receptor was taken from a woman under 40 in good health and CMV-seropositive. Sequencing input: PBMCs. The V and J genes are TRBV19 and TRBJ2-7, with a tentative D call TRBD2 (6 bases). CDR3 in amino acids: CASSRGDASYEQYF. The CDR3 bases are TGTGCCAGTAGTAGGGGGGACGCCTCCTACGAGCAGTACTTC. Drawing the rest from reference TRBV19 and TRBJ2-7, the complete variable domain is DGGITQSPKYLFRKEGQNVTLSCEQNLNHDAMYWYRQDPGQGLRLIYYSQIVNDFQKGDIAEGYSVSREKKESFPLTVTSAQKNPTAFYLCASSRGDASYEQYFGPGTRLTVT.